The entry below gives a single T cell receptor beta chain sequence along with its context. The target antigen is unknown. This record comes from a study of CD8 T cells in ankylosing spondylitis. Regarding the study as a whole: Significant enrichment of disease-linked clones was reported in matched ankylosing spondylitis synovial fluid. Blood from ankylosing spondylitis patients appeared to carry a characteristic roughly 8-variant TCR beta motif. Prior work had noted some motif variants in reactive arthritis blood and synovial fluid.

The V and J ends lost 6 bases and 8 bases respectively, with 10 bases between them. The length of the CDR3 is 10 residues. In germline, CDR1 is DFQATT, CDR2 SNEGSKA (reference sequence). Quantitative 5'-RACE was performed with molecular barcodes, and it yielded the TCR beta libraries. Via MiXCR, TCRdb re-called the 5' RACE reads, giving one row per CDR3 protein. The table has 670,000 or so distinct CDR3 sequences, 15% to 20% seen once. The clonotype originates from a male donor with ankylosing spondylitis. Input material: blood, either unsorted or a sorted T cell fraction (not recorded which). The chain employs TRBV20-1 and TRBJ1-1, with D unresolved. The CDR3 region is CSARPGEAFF. The DNA for the CDR3 is TGCAGTGCCCGCCCGGGCGAAGCTTTCTTT.